A selection of T cell receptor beta chains follows, all from one sample in a study of T-cell reconstitution after alpha-beta-depleted transplantation in children. TCRdb redid the calling of the PCR reads with MiXCR, one entry per CDR3 protein. The table includes 180,000 or so distinct CDR3 sequences, about 6% detected once. The sample consisted of PBMCs, taken before TCRalphabeta/CD19-depleted stem cell transplant. The receptors were sampled from a girl under three years old with combined immunodeficiency, due to receive a stem cell transplant. Each CDR3 is given with its conserved first and last residue. A D gene is named only where the DNA matches it firmly. Clone size is stated in some rows and not others, as once, few, many or a class when expanded.

D gene: -; CDR3 length: 14; clone size: many; J gene: TRBJ1-5; V gene: TRBV15; CDR3 DNA: TGTGCCACCAGCAGATATGGAACCAAACAGCCCCAGCATTTT; CDR3 protein: CATSRYGTKQPQHF
D gene: -; CDR3 length: 15; clone size: many; J gene: TRBJ2-3; V gene: TRBV6-1; CDR3 DNA: TGTGCCAGCAAGCTACAGGGTTCTAGCACAGATACGCAGTATTTT; CDR3 protein: CASKLQGSSTDTQYF
D gene: -; CDR3 length: 13; clone size: -; J gene: TRBJ2-7; V gene: TRBV4-3; CDR3 DNA: TGCGCCAGCAGCCTGGACCGGGATCGGTGGCAGTACTTC; CDR3 protein: CASSLDRDRWQYF
D gene: -; CDR3 length: 11; clone size: many; J gene: TRBJ2-4; V gene: TRBV6-5; CDR3 DNA: TGTGCCAGCGGAACTAAAAACATTCAGTACTTC; CDR3 protein: CASGTKNIQYF
D gene: TRBD2; CDR3 length: 14; clone size: many; J gene: TRBJ2-5; V gene: TRBV5-1; CDR3 DNA: TGCGCCAGCAGCCCGGGACTACCACAAGAGACCCAGTACTTC; CDR3 protein: CASSPGLPQETQYF
D gene: -; CDR3 length: 13; clone size: many; J gene: TRBJ2-7; V gene: TRBV5-6; CDR3 DNA: TGTGCCAGCAGCTTCAGGGAGCTGATCGAGCAGTACTTC; CDR3 protein: CASSFRELIEQYF
D gene: -; CDR3 length: 15; clone size: many; J gene: TRBJ2-1; V gene: TRBV7-2; CDR3 DNA: TGTGCCAGCAGCTTATCCAGGGGAACACACAATGAGCAGTTCTTC; CDR3 protein: CASSLSRGTHNEQFF
D gene: TRBD2; CDR3 length: 17; clone size: -; J gene: TRBJ2-3; V gene: TRBV24-1; CDR3 DNA: TGTGCCACCAGTGGTCCTATAGCGGGGCCCTCCACAGATACGCAGTATTTT; CDR3 protein: CATSGPIAGPSTDTQYF
D gene: TRBD1; CDR3 length: 14; clone size: many; J gene: TRBJ2-3; V gene: TRBV19; CDR3 DNA: TGTGCCAGTAGTCCCGGGACAGCCACAGATACGCAGTATTTT; CDR3 protein: CASSPGTATDTQYF
D gene: -; CDR3 length: 13; clone size: -; J gene: TRBJ1-6; V gene: TRBV5-1; CDR3 DNA: TGCGCCAGCAGCTTGGATGAGATTTCACCCCTCCACTTT; CDR3 protein: CASSLDEISPLHF
D gene: -; CDR3 length: 14; clone size: many; J gene: TRBJ1-6; V gene: TRBV28; CDR3 DNA: TGTGCCAGCAGACTAGGGTTGGGGAATTCACCCCTCCACTTT; CDR3 protein: CASRLGLGNSPLHF
D gene: -; CDR3 length: 16; clone size: many; J gene: TRBJ2-1; V gene: TRBV29-1; CDR3 DNA: TGCAGCGCCATACCGACCAATCTCGGGTCCTACAATGAGCAGTTCTTC; CDR3 protein: CSAIPTNLGSYNEQFF
D gene: TRBD1; CDR3 length: 10; clone size: -; J gene: TRBJ1-1; V gene: TRBV20-1; CDR3 DNA: TGCAGTAGACAGGGCCAAGAAGCTTTCTTT; CDR3 protein: CSRQGQEAFF
D gene: TRBD2; CDR3 length: 16; clone size: many; J gene: TRBJ2-1; V gene: TRBV6-2/TRBV6-3; CDR3 DNA: TGTGCCAGCAGCCGGTCCGGGACTAGCGGTTTAAATGAGCAGTTCTTC; CDR3 protein: CASSRSGTSGLNEQFF
D gene: -; CDR3 length: 13; clone size: many; J gene: TRBJ2-7; V gene: TRBV6-5; CDR3 DNA: TGTGCCAGCAGTTACGGCAGGGGCCTCGAGCAGTACTTC; CDR3 protein: CASSYGRGLEQYF
D gene: -; CDR3 length: 12; clone size: many; J gene: TRBJ2-1; V gene: TRBV28; CDR3 DNA: TGTGCCAGCAGTTTATTCGGGACTGAGCAGTTCTTC; CDR3 protein: CASSLFGTEQFF
D gene: -; CDR3 length: 14; clone size: many; J gene: TRBJ2-7; V gene: TRBV7-6; CDR3 DNA: TGTGCCAGCAGCTTAGTCACGGGAGTGGGCGAGCAGTACTTC; CDR3 protein: CASSLVTGVGEQYF
D gene: -; CDR3 length: 14; clone size: many; J gene: TRBJ2-2; V gene: TRBV12-3/TRBV12-4; CDR3 DNA: TGTGCCAGCAGTTTTGGAGGGAACACCGGGGAGCTGTTTTTT; CDR3 protein: CASSFGGNTGELFF
D gene: TRBD2; CDR3 length: 16; clone size: many; J gene: TRBJ2-1; V gene: TRBV6-2/TRBV6-3; CDR3 DNA: TGTGCCAGCAGTTACAATCGCGGGAGGGGTTCCGCTGAGCAGTTCTTC; CDR3 protein: CASSYNRGRGSAEQFF
D gene: TRBD1; CDR3 length: 16; clone size: once; J gene: TRBJ2-7; V gene: TRBV18; CDR3 DNA: TGTGCCAGCTCACCGGGCCGGGACAGGGGGCCTCGCGAGCAGTACTTC; CDR3 protein: CASSPGRDRGPREQYF
D gene: -; CDR3 length: 13; clone size: many; J gene: TRBJ2-2; V gene: TRBV20-1; CDR3 DNA: TGCAGAGCTAGAGATCGGGGCACCGGGGAGCTGTTTTTT; CDR3 protein: CRARDRGTGELFF
D gene: -; CDR3 length: 14; clone size: many; J gene: TRBJ2-7; V gene: TRBV4-1; CDR3 DNA: TGCGCCAGCAGCCACGTAAGGGGGTCCTACGAGCAGTACTTC; CDR3 protein: CASSHVRGSYEQYF
D gene: -; CDR3 length: 15; clone size: -; J gene: TRBJ2-7; V gene: TRBV3-1; CDR3 DNA: TGTGCCACCTCCCCCCCGTGGGGTCGAGGCTACGAGCAGTACTTC; CDR3 protein: CATSPPWGRGYEQYF
D gene: -; CDR3 length: 14; clone size: many; J gene: TRBJ2-7; V gene: TRBV29-1; CDR3 DNA: TGCAGCGTTGTTTCCGGGACTGCAACCTACGAGCAGTACTTC; CDR3 protein: CSVVSGTATYEQYF
D gene: TRBD2; CDR3 length: 15; clone size: -; J gene: TRBJ2-1; V gene: TRBV20-1; CDR3 DNA: TGCAGTGCTAGCGGGGGGGCCCTTGCCTACAATGAGCAGTTCTTC; CDR3 protein: CSASGGALAYNEQFF
D gene: TRBD2; CDR3 length: 16; clone size: many; J gene: TRBJ2-1; V gene: TRBV3-1; CDR3 DNA: TGTGCCAGCAGCCAAGCCCTTAGGACTAGCGGCAATGAGCAGTTCTTC; CDR3 protein: CASSQALRTSGNEQFF
D gene: -; CDR3 length: 21; clone size: many; J gene: TRBJ2-1; V gene: TRBV14; CDR3 DNA: TGTGCCAGCAGCCAAGAAGGCTGGCGGGACGGGTCAGGAGGCTCCTACAATGAGCAGTTCTTC; CDR3 protein: CASSQEGWRDGSGGSYNEQFF
D gene: -; CDR3 length: 17; clone size: many; J gene: TRBJ1-2; V gene: TRBV20-1; CDR3 DNA: TGCAGTGCTGGGGTCCCGGGGGCAGGGAATCTTTACTATGGCTACACCTTC; CDR3 protein: CSAGVPGAGNLYYGYTF
D gene: -; CDR3 length: 12; clone size: many; J gene: TRBJ2-3; V gene: TRBV27; CDR3 DNA: TGTGCCAGCAGTTCCCCCTGGGGAGGGCAGTATTTT; CDR3 protein: CASSSPWGGQYF
D gene: -; CDR3 length: 17; clone size: -; J gene: TRBJ2-7; V gene: TRBV20-1; CDR3 DNA: TGCAGTGCTAGCGCGTACGGTTCAGCGGGCAACTCCTACGAGCAGTACTTC; CDR3 protein: CSASAYGSAGNSYEQYF
D gene: TRBD1; CDR3 length: 20; clone size: -; J gene: TRBJ2-6; V gene: TRBV3-1; CDR3 DNA: TGTGCCAGCAGCCAAGGAGTGGTGCCCACAGGGGACTCTGGGGCCAACGTCCTGACTTTC; CDR3 protein: CASSQGVVPTGDSGANVLTF
D gene: -; CDR3 length: 17; clone size: many; J gene: TRBJ2-3; V gene: TRBV7-6; CDR3 DNA: TGTGCCAGCAGCTTAGCGGTCGCTTCCTCTGGCACAGATACGCAGTATTTT; CDR3 protein: CASSLAVASSGTDTQYF
D gene: -; CDR3 length: 17; clone size: many; J gene: TRBJ1-2; V gene: TRBV29-1; CDR3 DNA: TGCAGCGTTGAATATTGGGGGGCGCGACTCACGCCCCGTGGCTACACCTTC; CDR3 protein: CSVEYWGARLTPRGYTF
D gene: -; CDR3 length: 14; clone size: few; J gene: TRBJ2-7; V gene: TRBV15; CDR3 DNA: TGTGCCACCAGCTTATTCGGGTCCAGGGACGAGCAGTACTTC; CDR3 protein: CATSLFGSRDEQYF
D gene: TRBD1; CDR3 length: 15; clone size: many; J gene: TRBJ2-3; V gene: TRBV7-9; CDR3 DNA: TGTGCCAGCCGGACAGACAGGGAATTGGCAGATACGCAGTATTTT; CDR3 protein: CASRTDRELADTQYF
D gene: -; CDR3 length: 15; clone size: -; J gene: TRBJ2-1; V gene: TRBV14; CDR3 DNA: TGTGCCAGCAGCCAACTCCGGAGCTCCTACAATGAGCAGTTCTTC; CDR3 protein: CASSQLRSSYNEQFF
D gene: TRBD2; CDR3 length: 16; clone size: -; J gene: TRBJ2-5; V gene: TRBV18; CDR3 DNA: TGTGCCAGCTCACGAATGACTAGCGCGGTACAAGAGACCCAGTACTTC; CDR3 protein: CASSRMTSAVQETQYF
D gene: TRBD2; CDR3 length: 16; clone size: many; J gene: TRBJ2-1; V gene: TRBV29-1; CDR3 DNA: TGCAGCGTTGAAGACGGGCGCGGGAGCTCCTACAATGAGCAGTTCTTC; CDR3 protein: CSVEDGRGSSYNEQFF